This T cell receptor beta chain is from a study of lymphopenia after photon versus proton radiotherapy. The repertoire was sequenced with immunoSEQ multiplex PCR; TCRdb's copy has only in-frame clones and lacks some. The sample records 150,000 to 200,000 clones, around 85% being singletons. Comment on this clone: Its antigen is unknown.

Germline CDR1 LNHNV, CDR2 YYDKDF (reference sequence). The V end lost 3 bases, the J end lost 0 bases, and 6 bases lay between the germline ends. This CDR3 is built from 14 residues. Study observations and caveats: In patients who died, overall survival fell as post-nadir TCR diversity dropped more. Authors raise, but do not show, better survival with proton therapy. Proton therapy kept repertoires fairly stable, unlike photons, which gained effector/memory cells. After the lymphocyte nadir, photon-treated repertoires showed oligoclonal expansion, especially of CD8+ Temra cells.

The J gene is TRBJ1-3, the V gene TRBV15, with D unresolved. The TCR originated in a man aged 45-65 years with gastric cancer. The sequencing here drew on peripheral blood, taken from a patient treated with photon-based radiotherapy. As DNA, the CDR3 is TGTGCCACCAGCAGGACGGCCTCTGGAAACACCATATATTTT. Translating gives CATSRTASGNTIYF. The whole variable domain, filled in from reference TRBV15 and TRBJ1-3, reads DAMVIQNPRYQVTQFGKPVTLSCSQTLNHNVMYWYQQKSSQAPKLLFHYYDKDFNNEADTPDNFQSRRPNTSFCFLDIRSPGLGDTAMYLCATSRTASGNTIYFGEGSWLTVV.